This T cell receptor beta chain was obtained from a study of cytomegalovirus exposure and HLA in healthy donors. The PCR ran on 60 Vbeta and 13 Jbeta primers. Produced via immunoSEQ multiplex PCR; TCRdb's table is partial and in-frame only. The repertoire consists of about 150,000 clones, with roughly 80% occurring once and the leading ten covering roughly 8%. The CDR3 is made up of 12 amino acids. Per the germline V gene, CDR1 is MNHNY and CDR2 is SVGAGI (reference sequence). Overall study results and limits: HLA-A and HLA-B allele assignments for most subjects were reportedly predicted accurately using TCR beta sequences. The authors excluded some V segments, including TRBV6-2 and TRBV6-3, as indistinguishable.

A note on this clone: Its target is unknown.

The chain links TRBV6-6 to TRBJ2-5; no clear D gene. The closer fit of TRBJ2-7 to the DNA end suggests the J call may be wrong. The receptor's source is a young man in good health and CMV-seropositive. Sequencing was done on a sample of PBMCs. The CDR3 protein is CASSYVYYEQYF. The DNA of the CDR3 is TGTGCCAGCAGTTACGTCTACTACGAGCAGTACTTC.